This record concerns one T cell receptor beta chain sequence. The antigen is undetermined. The assay was immunoSEQ multiplex PCR, and TCRdb's table has in-frame clones only and misses some. The sample shows approximately 89,000 clones, 65% to 85% of them seen only once. This specimen belongs to a study of PD-1 blockade in classical Hodgkin lymphoma. Findings and caveats of the study: Patients with a complete response exhibited baseline diversity comparable to newly diagnosed patients. In newly diagnosed patients, baseline TCR diversity was reportedly below that of healthy donors.

Brentuximab vedotin exposure varied among the patients, all of whom had relapsed after autologous stem cell transplantation. Germline CDR1 MNHEY, CDR2 SMNVEV (reference sequence). V was shortened by 4 bases and J by 3 bases, with 7 bases between the two germline ends. The CDR3 sequence is 12 residues long. The receptor was derived from a human donor with classical Hodgkin lymphoma. The starting material was peripheral blood mononuclear cells (PBMCs), obtained at baseline. The chain uses TRBV27 and TRBJ2-7; D unresolved. The CDR3, as DNA: TGTGCCAGCAGTTCTAGGGACTACGAGCAGTACTTC. Protein sequence: CASSSRDYEQYF.